The 2 T cell receptor beta chains reported below all come from one sample, sequenced in a study of blood T cell repertoires in COVID-19. The data were produced by immunoSEQ multiplex PCR, yet TCRdb's version contains in-frame clones alone and is incomplete. The repertoire holds fewer than 50,000 clones, with around 80% as singletons. Input material: peripheral blood. These receptor sequences come from a man older than 75 with acute or convalescent COVID-19.

This clone was detected only once. The genes are TRBV3-1 (or the pseudogene TRBV3-2) and TRBJ1-1; a weak D match, TRBD1 (5 bases). Trimming removed 1 base from V and 5 bases from J, with 14 bases in between. The germline CDR1 and CDR2 sequences are LGHDT and YNNKEL (reference sequence). There are 15 residues in the CDR3. The CDR3 is CASSQGGGVGTEAFF. In nucleotides, the CDR3 is TGTGCCAGCAGCCAAGGGGGCGGGGTGGGAACTGAAGCTTTCTTT.

This clone was detected only once. The chain joins TRBV19 to TRBJ1-1; 8 positions agree with TRBD1. The germline V gene has CDR1 LNHDA and CDR2 SQIVND (reference sequence). This CDR3 comprises 13 residues. The junction had 4 bases not matched to a gene; V was cut back by 6 bases and J by 4 bases. This CDR3 reads CASSLTGVTEAFF. The CDR3 DNA reads TGTGCCAGTAGCTTGACAGGGGTCACTGAAGCTTTCTTT.